The 6 T cell receptor beta chains below were found in one sample sequenced in a study of CD8+ T cells in alopecia areata. Following RNA extraction, reverse transcription yielded cDNA that acted as the sequencing template. Repertoires were generated with immunoSEQ multiplex PCR, while TCRdb's copy carries only in-frame clones and drops some. Here the sample spans about 97,000 clones, roughly two fifths being singletons. Specimen: CD4+ T cells sorted from blood. These TCRs come from a human donor with alopecia areata.

The chain combines TRBV29-1 with TRBJ1-1; the D gene is possibly TRBD1 (6 bases). V gave up 5 bases and J gave up 8 bases, with 12 bases separating them. CDR3 length: 11 residues. Looked up from germline, CDR1 is SQVTM and CDR2 is ANQGSEA. CDR3: CSVNRDWEAFF. The DNA for the CDR3 is TGCAGCGTTAACAGGGACTGGGAAGCTTTCTTT. The complete variable domain, with remaining parts taken from reference TRBV29-1 and TRBJ1-1, reads SAVISQKPSRDICQRGTSLTIQCQVDSQVTMMFWYRQQPGQSLTLIATANQGSEATYESGFVIDKFPISRPNLTFSTLTVSNMSPEDSSIYLCSVNRDWEAFFGQGTRLTVV.

This chain links TRBV5-1 with TRBJ2-2; TRBD2 matches 7 bases. Trimming cost V 0 bases and J 1 base; bases outside gene matches: 3. Germline-derived CDR1 and CDR2 are SGHRS and YFSETQ. This CDR3 comprises 16 residues. The CDR3 DNA follows: TGCGCCAGCAGCTTGGGGTCTAGCGGGAACACCGGGGAGCTGTTTTTT. Encoded protein: CASSLGSSGNTGELFF.

This chain connects TRBV5-4 to TRBJ2-6, with 9 bases lining up with TRBD1. The CDR3 is 17 residues long. CDR1 is SGHNT, CDR2 YYREEE, per germline (reference sequence). Losses at the gene ends were 5 bases for V and 2 bases for J; bases not matched to a gene: 8. The CDR3: CASRMGDRVAGANVLTF. In DNA, the CDR3 is TGTGCCAGCAGGATGGGGGACAGGGTCGCTGGGGCCAACGTCCTGACTTTC.

The CDR3: CSGEAGRGTDTQYF. In DNA, the CDR3 is TGCAGCGGGGAAGCGGGCAGAGGCACAGATACGCAGTATTTT. The rearrangement links TRBV29-1 to TRBJ2-3; tentatively, D is TRBD2 (6 bases). Deletions cut 7 bases from V and 1 base from J, with 15 bases between. This CDR3 comprises 14 residues. Germline CDR1 SQVTM, CDR2 ANQGSEA.

This chain links TRBV9 with TRBJ2-1, with 11 bases identical to TRBD2. The CDR3 runs 16 residues. V shed 3 bases, J shed 8 bases, and the junction held 10 bases outside the gene matches. Germline loops: CDR1 SGDLS, CDR2 YYNGEE. The CDR3 DNA follows: TGTGCCAGCAGCGCAAAATTAGCGGGGGGGTGGCATGAGCAGTTCTTC. Translated: CASSAKLAGGWHEQFF.

The rearrangement joins TRBV9 to TRBJ2-3, with 9 bases identical to TRBD2. J was trimmed by 0 bases and V by 4 bases; bases with no gene match: 9. This CDR3 contains 17 residues. In germline, CDR1 is SGDLS, CDR2 YYNGEE. The CDR3 bases are TGTGCCAGCAGCACGAGACGTAGCGGGGGTAGCACAGATACGCAGTATTTT. Amino acids: CASSTRRSGGSTDTQYF.